A single sample gave rise to the 10 T cell receptor beta chains below, sequenced in a study of radiation and T cells in renal cell carcinoma. As to time point: blood 4 weeks post-SBRT, at nephrectomy. Treatment specified: 15 Gy SBRT to primary tumor, nephrectomy 4 weeks later. The method was immunoSEQ multiplex PCR; TCRdb's version includes in-frame clones alone and lacks a portion of them. This sample carries under 200,000 clones, less than 90% of them seen once, and the ten largest clones take 11%. Sequencing was performed on blood, taken from a patient whose treatment included radiotherapy and nephrectomy. The origin of the receptors is a woman in her forties or fifties with renal cell carcinoma.

This chain uses TRBV4-1 with TRBJ2-1; TRBD2 matches at 10 bases. The CDR3 is 15 amino acids. V gave up 3 bases and J gave up 6 bases; unmatched junction bases: 5. The germline V gene has CDR1 MGHRA and CDR2 YSYEKL. The CDR3 here is CASSHLSGGANEQFF. CDR3 DNA sequence: TGCGCCAGCAGCCACCTCAGCGGGGGGGCCAATGAGCAGTTCTTC.

This chain joins TRBV19 and TRBJ2-1; tentatively, D is TRBD2 (7 bases). The germline gives CDR1 LNHDA, CDR2 SQIVND (reference sequence). This CDR3 is built from 15 residues. V lost 6 bases and J lost 6, with 18 bases in between. The CDR3 is CASSLGGVQGNEQFF. The CDR3 DNA sequence: TGTGCCAGTAGCTTAGGGGGGGTCCAAGGCAATGAGCAGTTCTTC. Filled out from reference TRBV19 and TRBJ2-1, the complete variable domain reads DGGITQSPKYLFRKEGQNVTLSCEQNLNHDAMYWYRQDPGQGLRLIYYSQIVNDFQKGDIAEGYSVSREKKESFPLTVTSAQKNPTAFYLCASSLGGVQGNEQFFGPGTRLTVL.

This rearrangement joins TRBV19 to TRBJ1-1, with a possible D match to TRBD1 (6 bases). This CDR3 has 14 amino acids. Trimming stripped 6 bases from V and 2 bases from J, with 13 bases between. Germline CDR1 and CDR2: LNHDA and SQIVND (reference sequence). The CDR3 nucleotides read TGTGCCAGTAGCCTAGGGGGGGGCAACACTGAAGCTTTCTTT. The encoded protein is CASSLGGGNTEAFF. The variable domain in full, completed from reference TRBV19 and TRBJ1-1, reads DGGITQSPKYLFRKEGQNVTLSCEQNLNHDAMYWYRQDPGQGLRLIYYSQIVNDFQKGDIAEGYSVSREKKESFPLTVTSAQKNPTAFYLCASSLGGGNTEAFFGQGTRLTVV.

V gene TRBV18 combines with J gene TRBJ2-7; 13 nucleotides line up with TRBD2. The CDR3 totals 18 residues. With V trimmed by 1 base and J by 1 base, 7 bases remained unmatched. Germline V CDR1 and CDR2: KGHSH, LQKENI. The CDR3, as DNA: TGTGCCAGCTCACCACTTCCGGGACTAGCGGGATCTTCCTACGAGCAGTACTTC. Its translation is CASSPLPGLAGSSYEQYF.

This clone was detected only once. The CDR3 sequence is CASSPVIAGGSYNEQFF. The DNA of the CDR3 is TGTGCCAGCAGCCCGGTGATAGCGGGGGGTTCCTACAATGAGCAGTTCTTC. This chain connects TRBV9 to TRBJ2-1, with 10 bases fitting TRBD2. Germline CDR1 SGDLS, CDR2 YYNGEE. With V trimmed by 4 bases and J by 1 base, 8 bases remained unmatched. This CDR3 has 17 residues.

This chain links TRBV7-6 with TRBJ2-3, with D possibly being TRBD1 (6 bases). This CDR3 region has 14 residues. Trimming took 5 bases from V and 1 from J, leaving 10 bases between them. Germline V gene lookup returns CDR1 SGHVS and CDR2 FNYEAQ. The DNA of the CDR3 is TGTGCCAGCAGCGACAGGAGGCGCACAGATACGCAGTATTTT. This sequence encodes CASSDRRRTDTQYF. The whole variable domain, filled in from reference TRBV7-6 and TRBJ2-3, reads GAGVSQSPRYKVTKRGQDVALRCDPISGHVSLYWYRQALGQGPEFLTYFNYEAQQDKSGLPNDRFSAERPEGSISTLTIQRTEQRDSAMYRCASSDRRRTDTQYFGPGTRLTVL.

V is TRBV2 and J is TRBJ1-6; D possibly corresponds to TRBD1 (5 bases). Germline-derived CDR1 and CDR2 are SNHLY and FYNNEI. V lost 3 bases and J 9 bases, leaving 21 bases between the germline ends. The CDR3 contains 17 residues. CDR3 coding DNA: TGTGCCAGCAGTGACCTCAGGGAGCAATCACGAGGTTCACCCCTCCACTTT. This encodes CASSDLREQSRGSPLHF.

In this sample, this clone turned up once. V usage is TRBV28 and J usage is TRBJ2-1; 9 positions match TRBD1. This CDR3 contains 18 residues. With V trimmed by 7 bases and J by 4 bases, 17 bases remained unmatched. Per germline, CDR1 MDHEN and CDR2 SYDVKM. The CDR3 DNA sequence: TGTGCCAGCAATTCTCCGGGACAGGGTCTACGGGGGTACAATGAGCAGTTCTTC. Protein product: CASNSPGQGLRGYNEQFF.

The CDR3 loop is CSVAEATNEKLFF. The CDR3 nucleotides read TGCAGCGTGGCAGAGGCAACTAATGAAAAACTGTTTTTT. The chain employs TRBV29-1 and TRBJ1-4; no clear D. The CDR3 is 13 residues long. V dropped 6 bases and J dropped 0 bases, with 8 bases sitting between them. The V gene's germline CDR1 is SQVTM and CDR2 ANQGSEA.

This chain joins TRBV6-5 and TRBJ2-5; 11 bases align to TRBD2. Germline CDR1 MNHEY, CDR2 SVGAGI. The junction had 5 bases not matched to a gene; V was cut back by 2 bases and J by 9 bases. This CDR3 contains 14 residues. DNA of the CDR3: TGTGCCAGCAGTTACGAACTAGCGGGGGAGGCCCAGTACTTC. Translated, it gives CASSYELAGEAQYF.